The 26 T cell receptor beta chains below were found in one sample sequenced in a study of T-cell reconstitution after alpha-beta-depleted transplantation in children. Preparing the TCRbeta library involved the use of unique molecular identifiers. One entry per CDR3 protein results from TCRdb running MiXCR on the PCR reads. The table has 780,000 or so distinct CDR3 sequences, 15% to 20% seen once. Sample: PBMCs, mostly from graft donor cells, taken 360 days after TCRalphabeta/CD19-depleted stem cell transplant. All receptors come from a male patient between 5 and 17 years old who had a stem cell transplant for acute lymphoblastic leukemia, so the T cells may come from the graft donor.

This clonotype was seen more than once but under ten times. The rearrangement uses TRBV27 and TRBJ2-7; 11 bases align to TRBD2. This CDR3 has 17 amino acids. The V segment lost 8 bases and the J segment 3 bases; nucleotides outside the gene matches: 15. The germline gives CDR1 MNHEY, CDR2 SMNVEV (reference sequence). The DNA for the CDR3 is TGTGCCAGCGGATCTCCCCTAACTAGCGGGAGCGGCTACGAGCAGTACTTC. Translation: CASGSPLTSGSGYEQYF.

The V and J genes are TRBV20-1 and TRBJ2-1; the match to TRBD2 covers 8 bases. Trimming at V came to 6 bases and at J to 2 bases, leaving 3 bases not matched to a gene. Germline loops: CDR1 DFQATT, CDR2 SNEGSKA (reference sequence). This CDR3 contains 13 residues. The CDR3 nucleotides are TGCAGTGCGGGACTAGGGACCTACAATGAGCAGTTCTTC. Protein: CSAGLGTYNEQFF.

V usage is TRBV5-1 and J usage is TRBJ2-1; 8 nucleotides line up with TRBD1. CDR1 SGHRS and CDR2 YFSETQ come from the germline V gene. The CDR3 has 14 residues. V dropped 3 bases and J dropped 5; count of bases not matched to a gene: 4. CDR3 sequence (DNA): TGCGCCAGCAGCTGGACAGGGTCGCACAATGAGCAGTTCTTC. Amino acids: CASSWTGSHNEQFF.

V is TRBV29-1 and J is TRBJ1-2; no clear D. Germline CDR1 is SQVTM and CDR2 is ANQGSEA. The CDR3 runs 15 residues. V was cut by 0 bases and J by 4 bases, with 15 bases left in between. The CDR3 reads CSVEDPLLGPYGYTF. CDR3 DNA: TGCAGCGTTGAAGATCCCTTATTAGGGCCCTATGGCTACACCTTC.

The V call is TRBV20-1, the J call TRBJ2-1, with 12 bases identical to TRBD1. The CDR3 extends over 14 amino acids. Germline-derived CDR1 and CDR2 are DFQATT and SNEGSKA (reference sequence). With 5 bases clipped from V and 8 bases from J, the junction kept 7 bases outside the gene matches. The CDR3 protein is CSAQRDRGLYEQFF. As DNA, the CDR3 is TGCAGTGCTCAGAGGGACAGGGGGCTCTATGAGCAGTTCTTC.

The chain joins TRBV12-3 or TRBV12-4 to TRBJ1-2; 9 positions agree with TRBD1. CDR3 length equals 15 residues. J gave up 0 bases and V 6 bases, and 5 bases lay outside the gene matches. The CDR3 DNA reads as TGTGCCAGCAGGGGACAGGGAAGGGCTAACTATGGCTACACCTTC. Amino acid sequence: CASRGQGRANYGYTF.

The V and J genes are TRBV10-3 and TRBJ2-1, with 11 nucleotides matching TRBD2. Trimming cost V 4 bases and J 0 bases; bases outside gene matches: 14. This CDR3 comprises 20 residues. CDR1 is ENHRY and CDR2 is SYGVKD in the germline V gene. CDR3 sequence: CAISGWWGTSGDSSYNEQFF. CDR3 bases: TGTGCCATCAGTGGCTGGTGGGGGACTAGCGGAGATAGCTCCTACAATGAGCAGTTCTTC.

This clonotype was found many times. J is TRBJ2-1 and V is TRBV20-1; D not resolved. V lost 5 bases, J lost 4 bases, and 6 bases lay in between. Germline V lookup: CDR1 DFQATT, CDR2 SNEGSKA (reference sequence). This CDR3 spans 11 amino acids. CDR3 region: CSAPRYNEQFF. As DNA, the CDR3 is TGCAGTGCTCCAAGATACAATGAGCAGTTCTTC.

This clonotype appeared a few times. The chain combines TRBV25-1 with TRBJ1-1; D unresolved. This CDR3 region has 12 residues. The V end lost 5 bases, the J end lost 1 base, and 5 bases lay between the germline ends. Germline CDR1 MGHDK, CDR2 SYGVNS. CDR3 nucleotide sequence: TGTGCCAGCAGTCGCTGGAACACTGAAGCTTTCTTT. Translation gives CASSRWNTEAFF.

The rearrangement uses TRBV25-1 and TRBJ2-7; TRBD1 aligns across 10 bases. CDR1 is MGHDK, CDR2 SYGVNS, per germline. Trimming removed 1 base from V and 6 bases from J; junction bases left unmatched: 3. This CDR3 has 14 residues. CDR3 nucleotide sequence: TGTGCCAGCAGTGAATTATGGACAGGGGGCGAGCAGTACTTC. Translation gives CASSELWTGGEQYF.

This clonotype was found a few times. The gene calls are TRBV20-1 and TRBJ2-2, with 10 bases matching TRBD2. The CDR3 has 19 residues. Germline assignment: CDR1 DFQATT and CDR2 SNEGSKA (reference sequence). J gave up 0 bases and V 3 bases, and 13 bases lay outside the gene matches. Here the CDR3 DNA reads TGCAGTGCTAGGCATCTAGCGGGAGCATTTTACGCGAACACCGGGGAGCTGTTTTTT. Translating it yields CSARHLAGAFYANTGELFF.

This clonotype was recorded a few times. J is TRBJ1-1 and V is TRBV11-2; no clear D gene. The V gene's germline CDR1 is SGHAT and CDR2 FQNNGV. CDR3 length: 13 residues. The V end lost 7 bases, the J end lost 7 bases, and 16 bases lay between the germline ends. The chain's CDR3 is CASNLGRRHEAFF. Written as DNA, the CDR3 is TGTGCCAGCAACCTGGGGAGGAGACATGAAGCTTTCTTT.

This clonotype was seen more than once but under ten times. This chain links TRBV7-9 with TRBJ2-2, with D tentatively TRBD2 (6 bases). The CDR3 runs to 16 residues. V was trimmed by 2 bases and J by 7 bases, leaving 17 bases between them. Germline V gene sequence: CDR1 SEHNR, CDR2 FQNEAQ (reference sequence). CDR3 in DNA: TGTGCCAGCAGCTTATCGATTAGCGGCGGTAACGGGGAGCTGTTTTTT. This sequence encodes CASSLSISGGNGELFF.

This clonotype was observed a handful of times. J is TRBJ2-3 and V is TRBV15; 8 bases fit TRBD2. This CDR3 is 16 amino acids long. Germline CDR1 LNHNV, CDR2 YYDKDF (reference sequence). Losses at the gene ends were 5 bases for V and 0 bases for J; bases not matched to a gene: 7. Written as DNA, the CDR3 is TGTGCCACCAGCGGGGGCATAGCGGGGAGCACAGATACGCAGTATTTT. Translating gives CATSGGIAGSTDTQYF.

This clonotype was recorded a few times. CDR3 sequence: CASSPLDRLPGGTEAFF. DNA for the CDR3: TGCGCCAGCAGCCCCCTCGACCGACTCCCGGGGGGAACTGAAGCTTTCTTT. This sequence joins TRBV5-1 and TRBJ1-1; D is perhaps TRBD1 (5 bases). Germline V gives CDR1 SGHRS, CDR2 YFSETQ. The V gene lost 4 bases and the J gene lost 5 bases, with 24 bases spanning the gap. This CDR3 has 17 amino acids.

This clonotype was detected a few times. The rearrangement joins TRBV7-9 to TRBJ2-7; TRBD1 matches 7 bases. The CDR3 extends over 15 amino acids. The germline gives CDR1 SEHNR, CDR2 FQNEAQ (reference sequence). Unmatched junction bases numbered 12, after V lost 5 bases and J lost 5 bases. DNA of the CDR3: TGTGCCAGCAGCACCTCCGGGACAGTTGGTGACGAGCAGTACTTC. Translation gives CASSTSGTVGDEQYF.

There are a few counts of this clonotype. The chain recombines TRBV7-8 with TRBJ1-2; 7 bases align to TRBD1. The V segment lost 1 base and the J segment 10 bases; nucleotides outside the gene matches: 3. CDR3 length equals 12 residues. CDR1 is SGHVS and CDR2 is FQNEAQ in the germline V gene. This CDR3 is CASSLGTGYYTF. CDR3 DNA: TGTGCCAGCAGCTTAGGGACAGGCTACTACACCTTC.

The rearrangement joins TRBV19 to TRBJ2-1; no reliable D call. With 6 bases removed from V and 8 bases from J, the gap between germline ends came to 17 bases. Germline CDR1 is LNHDA and CDR2 is SQIVND (reference sequence). CDR3 length: 14 residues. The CDR3 spells CASSRLRLPYEQFF. Here the CDR3 DNA reads TGTGCCAGTAGCCGCCTTCGACTGCCATATGAGCAGTTCTTC.

This clonotype occurred many times. This chain uses TRBV6-5 with TRBJ2-1, with D perhaps assigned TRBD1 or TRBD2 (5 bases each). The germline V and J ends were trimmed by 7 bases and 9 bases, with 10 bases remaining between them. The germline V gene encodes CDR1 MNHEY and CDR2 SVGAGI. The CDR3 is 11 residues long. The CDR3 protein is CASILGVEQFF. CDR3 DNA sequence: TGTGCCAGCATTCTGGGGGTTGAGCAGTTCTTC.

The CDR3 bases are TGTGCCATCAGTGGTACTAGCGGGAGGGCGAACACCGGGGAGCTGTTTTTT. Protein sequence: CAISGTSGRANTGELFF. The chain links TRBV10-3 to TRBJ2-2, with 13 bases fitting TRBD2. The germline V gene encodes CDR1 ENHRY and CDR2 SYGVKD. The length of the CDR3 is 17 residues. Trimming at V came to 4 bases and at J to 0 bases, leaving 2 bases not matched to a gene.

This clonotype occurred a few times. The chain is built from TRBV4-1 and TRBJ2-5; 8 nucleotides agree with TRBD2. Germline CDR1 is MGHRA and CDR2 is YSYEKL. J gave up 2 bases and V 2 bases, and 4 bases lay outside the gene matches. The CDR3 loop spans 15 amino acids. The CDR3 loop is CASSQPSGRQETQYF. DNA of the CDR3: TGCGCCAGCAGCCAACCTAGCGGGCGTCAAGAGACCCAGTACTTC.

This clonotype was observed a few times. This rearrangement joins TRBV29-1 to TRBJ2-1, with 8 bases that match TRBD2. V gave up 4 bases and J gave up 7 bases; unmatched junction bases: 6. CDR1 is SQVTM, CDR2 ANQGSEA, per germline. This CDR3 is built from 13 residues. As DNA, the CDR3 is TGCAGCGTTGGACGGGAGGGCCTTAATGAGCAGTTCTTC. It codes for CSVGREGLNEQFF.

The chain has TRBV10-3 and TRBJ2-7; tentative D call: TRBD1 (5 bases). CDR3 length: 15 amino acids. Germline loops: CDR1 ENHRY, CDR2 SYGVKD. Trimming cost V 4 bases and J 2 bases, with 15 bases left between them. In DNA, the CDR3 is TGTGCCATCAGTGGGGGCGGATTAAAGACCTACGAGCAGTACTTC. Residues: CAISGGGLKTYEQYF.

The genes are TRBV27 and TRBJ2-5; 10 bases are a match to TRBD2. Germline CDR1 is MNHEY and CDR2 is SMNVEV (reference sequence). V lost 5 bases, J lost 9 bases, and 9 bases stayed unmatched. The CDR3 contains 14 residues. This chain's CDR3 is CASSGLAVPEAQYF. The CDR3 DNA reads as TGTGCCAGCAGTGGACTAGCGGTTCCGGAGGCCCAGTACTTC.

The genes are TRBV12-3 or TRBV12-4 and TRBJ2-5; D gene uncertain. This CDR3 has 15 amino acids. The ends were cut back, 7 bases at V and 0 bases at J, with 15 bases in the middle. CDR3 in amino acids: CASNSIGRDQETQYF. CDR3 DNA sequence: TGTGCCAGCAACAGTATCGGTAGAGACCAAGAGACCCAGTACTTC.

The chain carries TRBV18 and TRBJ1-6; TRBD1 is a possible D gene (5 bases). V lost 4 bases and J 10 bases, leaving 17 bases between the germline ends. From germline, CDR1 is KGHSH and CDR2 LQKENI. There are 15 residues in the CDR3. In DNA, the CDR3 is TGTGCCAGCTCACGGCCCGGGACCCAGGACTCACCCCTCCACTTT. The encoded protein is CASSRPGTQDSPLHF.